Each of the 6 T cell receptor beta chains below was sequenced from the same sample in a study of cytomegalovirus exposure and HLA in healthy donors. Researchers ran the PCR with 60 Vbeta and 13 Jbeta primers. This table comes from immunoSEQ multiplex PCR, and its TCRdb copy is limited to in-frame clones, with some not included. The profile shows 130,000 to 150,000 clones, roughly three quarters of them singletons. Sequencing used PBMCs. The receptors were sampled from a male donor in good health and CMV-seronegative.

The rearrangement uses TRBV28 and TRBJ1-2; D uncertain. The CDR3 contains 13 residues. Germline V gives CDR1 MDHEN, CDR2 SYDVKM. Trimming shortened V by 4 bases and J by 7 bases, and 13 bases separated the two germline ends. The CDR3 here is CASSSHRSGGYTF. CDR3 DNA sequence: TGTGCCAGCAGTTCCCACCGATCCGGTGGCTACACCTTC.

The chain is built from TRBV7-2 and TRBJ1-1; D call uncertain. Per germline, CDR1 SGHTA and CDR2 FQGNSA. Trimming shortened V by 5 bases and J by 3 bases, and 10 bases separated the two germline ends. The CDR3 covers 13 residues. For the CDR3, the DNA is TGTGCCAGCAGCCCGAGGAAGGACACTGAAGCTTTCTTT. Its translation: CASSPRKDTEAFF.

J is TRBJ2-2 and V is TRBV11-3, with TRBD1 as a possible D gene (5 bases). Trimming stripped 0 bases from V and 9 bases from J, with 8 bases between. From germline, CDR1 is SGHNT and CDR2 YENEEA. The CDR3 extends over 13 amino acids. As DNA, the CDR3 is TGTGCCAGCAGCTTAGAAAGGGGCCGGGAGCTGTTTTTT. This codes for CASSLERGRELFF.

About this clone: The junction does not match germline at one end; this may be a read error. The J gene is TRBJ1-5, the V gene TRBV6-4, with TRBD1 matching 8 bases. Germline V CDR1 and CDR2: MRHNA, SNTAGT. The CDR3 covers 15 residues. The CDR3 spells CLGQGSIKCNQPQHF. CDR3 sequence (DNA): TGCCTCGGACAGGGCTCCATTAAGTGCAATCAGCCCCAGCATTTT.

This clone was seen more than once but under ten times. The chain has TRBV7-8 and TRBJ2-5, with TRBD2 matching 11 bases. CDR3 length: 16 residues. Germline loops: CDR1 SGHVS, CDR2 FQNEAQ. The junction had 8 bases not matched to a gene; V was cut back by 5 bases and J by 3 bases. As DNA, the CDR3 is TGTGCCAGCAGCCGCGCACTAGCGGGGGTAAAAGAGACCCAGTACTTC. Protein product: CASSRALAGVKETQYF.

V and J are TRBV5-1 and TRBJ2-1; 13 bases line up with TRBD2. Germline V gene data show CDR1 as SGHRS and CDR2 as YFSETQ. CDR3 length: 15 residues. With 0 bases clipped from V and 9 bases from J, the junction kept 3 bases outside the gene matches. CDR3 in DNA: TGCGCCAGCAGCTTGGGACTAGCGGGGGGCGGTGAGCAGTTCTTC. Residues: CASSLGLAGGGEQFF.